The 21 T cell receptor beta chains given below trace back to one sample, sequenced in a study of blood T cell repertoires in COVID-19. Sequenced by immunoSEQ multiplex PCR; TCRdb stores in-frame clones only, minus some. The sample has fewer than 150,000 clones; about nine tenths are singletons. The specimen was peripheral blood. These receptors were collected from a man aged 50 to 59 with active or convalescent COVID-19.

Written as DNA, the CDR3 is TGTGCCAGCAGTTACAGGCAGGTTCGCTACGAGCAGTACTTC. As protein: CASSYRQVRYEQYF. The chain couples TRBV6-5 to TRBJ2-7; D unclear. V shed 2 bases and J shed 3 bases, with 11 bases lying between them. This CDR3 has 14 residues. Germline V gene lookup returns CDR1 MNHEY and CDR2 SVGAGI.

The chain is built from TRBV6-2 or TRBV6-3 and TRBJ2-2; 8 nucleotides match TRBD1. V gave up 6 bases and J gave up 4 bases; unmatched junction bases: 4. CDR1 is MNHEY and CDR2 is SVGEGT in the germline V gene. The CDR3 is made up of 14 amino acids. In DNA, the CDR3 is TGTGCCAGCAGCCTGACAGGGGTCACCGGGGAGCTGTTTTTT. Amino acid sequence: CASSLTGVTGELFF.

The V call is TRBV7-2, the J call TRBJ2-7; D possibly corresponds to TRBD2 (6 bases). The germline V and J ends were trimmed by 5 bases and 3 bases, with 17 bases remaining between them. The germline V gene encodes CDR1 SGHTA and CDR2 FQGNSA. This CDR3 spans 15 amino acids. CDR3 protein: CASSRGPMEGYEQYF. In DNA, the CDR3 is TGTGCCAGCAGCAGGGGTCCGATGGAGGGCTACGAGCAGTACTTC.

The chain uses TRBV24-1 and TRBJ2-4; D might be TRBD2 (5 bases). Germline V gene lookup returns CDR1 KGHDR and CDR2 SFDVKD. Trimming took off 4 bases at V and 9 bases at J, with 12 bases between the two ends. This CDR3 has 13 residues. CDR3 sequence: CATSESEGGIQYF. The CDR3 nucleotides read TGTGCCACCAGTGAGTCCGAAGGAGGCATTCAGTACTTC.

The genes are TRBV19 and TRBJ2-5; TRBD2 agrees at 7 bases. The CDR3 sequence is 19 residues long. CDR1 and CDR2 (germline): LNHDA, SQIVND (reference sequence). V lost 5 bases, J lost 3 bases, and 21 bases stayed unmatched. CDR3 nucleotides: TGTGCCAGTAGTTTGGCTGTGGGTCGGCTAGCGGATACAAAAGAGACCCAGTACTTC. Translated, it gives CASSLAVGRLADTKETQYF.

Only a few counts were recorded for this clone. Here the CDR3 DNA reads TGTGCCAGCAGTACTTACAGGGAAGGCTACACCTTC. It is translated as CASSTYREGYTF. This rearrangement joins TRBV6-6 to TRBJ1-2; D may be TRBD1 (6 bases). Germline assignment: CDR1 MNHNY and CDR2 SVGAGI (reference sequence). The V and J ends lost 5 bases and 8 bases respectively, with 12 bases between them. The CDR3 contains 12 residues.

The chain combines TRBV7-9 with TRBJ2-2; TRBD2 might be the D (6 bases). Trimming stripped 5 bases from V and 5 bases from J, with 15 bases between. This CDR3 has 15 amino acids. CDR1 is SEHNR, CDR2 FQNEAQ, per germline (reference sequence). CDR3 region: CASSGGRGATGELFF. DNA for the CDR3: TGTGCCAGCAGCGGAGGGAGAGGGGCTACCGGGGAGCTGTTTTTT. The variable domain in full, with the rest retrieved from reference TRBV7-9 and TRBJ2-2, is DTGVSQNPRHKITKRGQNVTFRCDPISEHNRLYWYRQTLGQGPEFLTYFQNEAQLEKSRLLSDRFSAERPKGSFSTLEIQRTEQGDSAMYLCASSGGRGATGELFFGEGSRLTVL.

V and J are TRBV5-4 and TRBJ1-2, with 8 bases matching TRBD1. Germline V lookup: CDR1 SGHNT, CDR2 YYREEE (reference sequence). The trim removed 4 bases at V and 8 bases at J, leaving 7 bases unmatched. This CDR3 is 13 amino acids long. The CDR3 DNA is TGTGCCAGCAGCCAGGACAGGGTCGGCGGCTACACCTTC. This translates into CASSQDRVGGYTF. The entire variable domain, with the rest obtained from reference TRBV5-4 and TRBJ1-2, is as follows: ETGVTQSPTHLIKTRGQQVTLRCSSQSGHNTVSWYQQALGQGPQFIFQYYREEENGRGNFPPRFSGLQFPNYSSELNVNALELDDSALYLCASSQDRVGGYTFGSGTRLTVV.

The chain employs TRBV28 and TRBJ1-5; perhaps TRBD1 as D (5 bases). Looked up from germline, CDR1 is MDHEN and CDR2 is SYDVKM. There are 12 residues in the CDR3. The CDR3 DNA reads TGTGGTGCGGGGAGGTCAGGGCAGCCCCAGCATTTT. This gives the protein CGAGRSGQPQHF.

This clone was found a few times. The chain combines TRBV28 with TRBJ2-7, with TRBD1 identical over 10 bases. V shed 2 bases and J 7 bases; nucleotides not matched to a gene: 8. The length of the CDR3 is 15 residues. CDR1 and CDR2 (germline): MDHEN, SYDVKM. The CDR3 DNA reads TGTGCCAGCAGTTTACCCCAGACAGGGGGCTGGGAGCAGTACTTC. This sequence encodes CASSLPQTGGWEQYF.

V gene TRBV28 combines with J gene TRBJ2-7, with TRBD1 matching 8 bases. Germline V CDR1 and CDR2: MDHEN, SYDVKM. The junction had 3 bases not matched to a gene; V was cut back by 2 bases and J by 3 bases. CDR3 length: 14 amino acids. The CDR3 region has the DNA TGTGCCAGCAGTTTAACGGGACAGGTCTACGAGCAGTACTTC. Protein product: CASSLTGQVYEQYF.

The rearrangement joins TRBV6-1 to TRBJ1-5; TRBD1 agrees at 10 bases. Trimming removed 0 bases from V and 6 bases from J; junction bases left unmatched: 2. This CDR3 has 15 amino acids. Germline CDR1 is MNHNS and CDR2 is SASEGT. DNA for the CDR3: TGTGCCAGCAGTGAAGCGACAGGGGGCGGTCAGCCCCAGCATTTT. As protein: CASSEATGGGQPQHF.

The rearrangement uses TRBV30 and TRBJ1-2; tentatively, D is TRBD1 (5 bases). V lost 6 bases and J 2 bases, leaving 13 bases between the germline ends. CDR3 length: 13 amino acids. Germline V gene sequence: CDR1 GTSNPN, CDR2 SVGIG (reference sequence). As DNA, the CDR3 is TGTGCCTGTTCGGACAAAACAAACTATGGCTACACCTTC. Amino acids: CACSDKTNYGYTF.

V gene TRBV18 combines with J gene TRBJ1-2, with 7 bases aligning to TRBD1. V was clipped by 4 bases and J by 2 bases; unmatched bases: 10. This CDR3 is 16 amino acids long. Per germline, CDR1 KGHSH and CDR2 LQKENI. The CDR3 bases are TGTGCCAGCTCACAGCAAAGGGCAGGGGGAAACTATGGCTACACCTTC. Residues: CASSQQRAGGNYGYTF.

This clone has a single count. This chain connects TRBV27 to TRBJ1-1, with 9 positions matching TRBD1. This CDR3 comprises 17 residues. V lost 6 bases to trimming and J lost 0 bases; unmatched junction nucleotides: 11. Germline V gives CDR1 MNHEY, CDR2 SMNVEV (reference sequence). The CDR3 DNA follows: TGTGCCAGCAGACGCAGACAGACAGGGGGACTGAACACTGAAGCTTTCTTT. It encodes CASRRRQTGGLNTEAFF.

The V call is TRBV2, the J call TRBJ1-3, with D possibly being TRBD1 (5 bases). V was pared by 5 bases and J by 0 bases, with 11 bases between. This CDR3 spans 15 amino acids. Germline V gives CDR1 SNHLY, CDR2 FYNNEI. The CDR3 DNA follows: TGTGCCAGCAGTCGAGACAGAAACTCTGGAAACACCATATATTTT. As protein: CASSRDRNSGNTIYF.

The CDR3: CASSQPAGLNTEAFF. The CDR3 coding sequence is TGTGCCAGCAGCCAACCCGCCGGGTTGAACACTGAAGCTTTCTTT. The V gene is TRBV4-2, the J gene TRBJ1-1; D gene uncertain. The germline V and J ends were trimmed by 2 bases and 0 bases, with 10 bases remaining between them. Germline V gene data show CDR1 as LGHNA and CDR2 as YNFKEQ. The CDR3 totals 15 residues.

This clone was detected a few times. The chain carries TRBV2 and TRBJ1-5, with 10 bases aligning to TRBD1. This CDR3 spans 18 amino acids. The V segment lost 1 base and the J segment 5 bases; nucleotides outside the gene matches: 11. The V gene's germline CDR1 is SNHLY and CDR2 FYNNEI. This CDR3 reads CASSEDRTGGYVDQPQHF. As DNA, the CDR3 is TGTGCCAGCAGTGAAGACCGGACAGGGGGGTACGTGGATCAGCCCCAGCATTTT.

This sequence joins TRBV2 and TRBJ2-7; possible D gene TRBD2, 6 bases. The V gene lost 6 bases and the J gene lost 4 bases, with 16 bases spanning the gap. Germline V gene sequence: CDR1 SNHLY, CDR2 FYNNEI. There are 14 residues in the CDR3. CDR3 amino acids: CASRRGGTGYEQYF. CDR3 bases: TGTGCCAGCAGAAGGGGCGGGACCGGTTACGAGCAGTACTTC.

This clone has only a few counts. V and J are TRBV20-1 and TRBJ1-1; D gene uncertain. V was clipped by 3 bases and J by 4 bases, with 6 bases between them. Germline CDR1 is DFQATT and CDR2 is SNEGSKA (reference sequence). The CDR3 loop spans 11 amino acids. The CDR3 is CSASFITEAFF. The CDR3 coding sequence is TGCAGTGCTAGTTTCATCACTGAAGCTTTCTTT.

This chain joins TRBV19 and TRBJ1-4; TRBD1 might be the D (5 bases). This CDR3 region has 15 residues. V lost 5 bases and J 5 bases, leaving 15 bases between the germline ends. CDR1 LNHDA and CDR2 SQIVND come from the germline V gene (reference sequence). CDR3 DNA sequence: TGTGCCAGTAGTCCCATAGGGGCAGCGAATGAAAAACTGTTTTTT. Protein product: CASSPIGAANEKLFF.